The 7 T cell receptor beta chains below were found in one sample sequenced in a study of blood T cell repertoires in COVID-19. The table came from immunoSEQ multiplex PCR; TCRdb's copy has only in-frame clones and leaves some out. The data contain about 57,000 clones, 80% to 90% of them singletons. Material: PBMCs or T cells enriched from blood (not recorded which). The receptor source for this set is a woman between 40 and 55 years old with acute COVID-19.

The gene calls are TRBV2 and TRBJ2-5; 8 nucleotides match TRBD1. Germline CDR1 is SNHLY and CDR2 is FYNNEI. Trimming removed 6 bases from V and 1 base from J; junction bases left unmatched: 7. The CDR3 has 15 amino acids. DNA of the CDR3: TGTGCCAGCAGCCAAAAGACAGGGGTCCAAGAGACCCAGTACTTC. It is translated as CASSQKTGVQETQYF.

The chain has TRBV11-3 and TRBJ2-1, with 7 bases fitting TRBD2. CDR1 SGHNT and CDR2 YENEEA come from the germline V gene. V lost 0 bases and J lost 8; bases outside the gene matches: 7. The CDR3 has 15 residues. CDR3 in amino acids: CASSLELASVHEQFF. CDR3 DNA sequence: TGTGCCAGCAGCTTAGAACTAGCGAGTGTGCATGAGCAGTTCTTC.

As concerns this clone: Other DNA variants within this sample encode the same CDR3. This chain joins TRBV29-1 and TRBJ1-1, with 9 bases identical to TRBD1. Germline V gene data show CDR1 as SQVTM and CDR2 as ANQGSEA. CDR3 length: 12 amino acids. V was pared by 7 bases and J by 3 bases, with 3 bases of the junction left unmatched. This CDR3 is CSARQGDTEAFF. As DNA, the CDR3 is TGCAGCGCTAGACAGGGGGACACTGAAGCTTTCTTT. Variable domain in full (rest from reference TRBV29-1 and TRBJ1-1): SAVISQKPSRDICQRGTSLTIQCQVDSQVTMMFWYRQQPGQSLTLIATANQGSEATYESGFVIDKFPISRPNLTFSTLTVSNMSPEDSSIYLCSARQGDTEAFFGQGTRLTVV.

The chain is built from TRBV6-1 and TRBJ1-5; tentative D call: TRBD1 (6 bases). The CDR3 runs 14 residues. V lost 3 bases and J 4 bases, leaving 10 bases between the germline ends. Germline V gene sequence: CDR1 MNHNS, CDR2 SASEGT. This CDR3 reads CASSEGAENQPQHF. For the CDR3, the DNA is TGTGCCAGCAGTGAGGGGGCAGAGAATCAGCCCCAGCATTTT.

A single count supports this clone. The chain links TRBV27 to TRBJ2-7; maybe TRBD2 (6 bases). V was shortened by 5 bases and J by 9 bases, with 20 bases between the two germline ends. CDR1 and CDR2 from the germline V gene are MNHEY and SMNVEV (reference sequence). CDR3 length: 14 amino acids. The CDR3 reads CASSPKHLGGVQYV. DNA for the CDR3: TGTGCCAGCAGTCCCAAACACTTGGGAGGTGTGCAGTACGTC.

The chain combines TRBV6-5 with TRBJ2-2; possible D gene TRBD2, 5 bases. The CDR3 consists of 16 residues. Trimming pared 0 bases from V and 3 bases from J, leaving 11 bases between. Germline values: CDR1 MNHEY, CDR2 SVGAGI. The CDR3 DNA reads TGTGCCAGCAGTTACTCGACGGGATGGGACACCGGGGAGCTGTTTTTT. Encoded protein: CASSYSTGWDTGELFF.

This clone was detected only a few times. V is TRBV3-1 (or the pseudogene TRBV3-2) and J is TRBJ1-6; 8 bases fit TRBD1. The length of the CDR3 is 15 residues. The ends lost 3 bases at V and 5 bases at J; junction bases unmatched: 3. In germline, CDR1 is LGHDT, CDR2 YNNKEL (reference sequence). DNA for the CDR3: TGTGCCAGCAGCCAGGGGACAGGAAATAATTCACCCCTCCACTTT. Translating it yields CASSQGTGNNSPLHF.